This T cell receptor beta chain was sequenced in a study of blood T cell repertoires in COVID-19. In the authors' workflow: Amplified reference gene primers provided the basis for estimating nucleated cell counts. Clones were sequenced by immunoSEQ multiplex PCR, and TCRdb holds only the in-frame ones, with some missing. V and J calls and clone size are given by that table; D and trimming were obtained from the DNA. The sample shows tens of thousands of clones, around 83% of them seen only once. V lost 1 base, J lost 6 bases, and 15 bases stayed unmatched. CDR1 is MDHEN, CDR2 SYDVKM, per germline. The CDR3 covers 19 residues.

The material sequenced was peripheral blood. This chain links TRBV28 with TRBJ2-7, with TRBD2 identical over 13 bases. The origin of this receptor is a man aged 45-65 years with active COVID-19. The CDR3 nucleotides read TGTGCCAGCAGTTTATTACGCCAGCCTACTAGCGGGAGGGGGTCCGAGCAGTACTTC. Encoded protein: CASSLLRQPTSGRGSEQYF.